The entry below gives a single T cell receptor (beta chain) sequence along with its context. The antigen is undetermined. The CDR3 runs 15 residues. With V trimmed by 5 bases and J by 0 bases, 4 bases remained unmatched. From germline, CDR1 is SGHVS and CDR2 FQNEAQ. These data originate in a study of early stage breast cancer tumors. Study as a whole: Around 9.6-fold was the mean read coverage per sample.

Profiled with immunoSEQ multiplex PCR; TCRdb holds only in-frame clones, not every one. The sample holds roughly 34,000 clones, roughly 70% seen once. Overall study findings and caveats: Tumor and normal breast were distinguished via blood comparison in most of the 16 patients. Most shared enriched TCRB sequences were commonly generated ones.

Material for sequencing was blood. V is TRBV7-8 and J is TRBJ2-7, with 10 nucleotides matching TRBD2. The TCR comes from a person in their sixties with breast cancer. The CDR3 here is CASSPGLADSYEQYF. In nucleotides, the CDR3 is TGTGCCAGCAGCCCAGGACTAGCGGACTCCTACGAGCAGTACTTC.